The 19 T cell receptor beta chains in this list originate from one sample, sequenced in a study of beta chain features in type 1 diabetes listed by TCRdb under 2018. Receptor libraries were prepared by the immunoSEQ multiplex PCR assay. All of the isolated RNA was reverse transcribed with the High Capacity cDNA Reverse Transcription Kit, so expressed TCRB transcripts were sequenced. The clones in this table, taken by TCRdb from immuneACCESS, are in-frame only. Not every clone is retained; where verified, under half of the shortfall comes from an unresolved V gene, and the cause of the rest is unknown. The sample table records about 320,000 clones; about 14% of these occur just once. Approximately 6.7% of the sample is held by the ten biggest clonotypes. The sequenced material came from central memory CD4+ T cells from blood. These TCRs come from a man aged 25-45 years in good health.

There are a few counts of this clone. J is TRBJ2-7 and V is TRBV11-2, with 8 bases that match TRBD1. In germline, CDR1 is SGHAT, CDR2 FQNNGV. The CDR3 is 15 amino acids. The V and J ends lost 0 bases and 8 bases, in that order; junction bases with no gene match: 9. The CDR3 bases are TGTGCCAGCAGCTTAGACGCCGACAGGGGTGGAAAGCAGTACTTC. Translating it yields CASSLDADRGGKQYF. The whole variable domain, filled in from reference TRBV11-2 and TRBJ2-7, reads EAGVAQSPRYKIIEKRQSVAFWCNPISGHATLYWYQQILGQGPKLLIQFQNNGVVDDSQLPKDRFSAERLKGVDSTLKIQPAKLEDSAVYLCASSLDADRGGKQYFGPGTRLTVT.

The rearrangement joins TRBV29-1 to TRBJ1-1; D ambiguous. Trimming shortened V by 6 bases and J by 1 base, and 18 bases separated the two germline ends. The V gene's germline CDR1 is SQVTM and CDR2 ANQGSEA. This CDR3 comprises 15 residues. The CDR3 DNA reads TGCAGCGTAATCCGGAGGGAAGTAGCGAACACTGAAGCTTTCTTT. This sequence encodes CSVIRREVANTEAFF.

This clone has just a few counts. The chain has TRBV10-1 and TRBJ2-1; no firm D call. Trimming removed 4 bases at V and 7 bases at J, with 11 bases between. Per germline, CDR1 WNHNN and CDR2 SYGVQD (reference sequence). There are 13 residues in the CDR3. CDR3 sequence: CASSVRIGNEQFF. CDR3 in DNA: TGCGCCAGCAGTGTCAGGATTGGGAATGAGCAGTTCTTC.

This chain links TRBV5-1 with TRBJ1-3; D uncertain. Germline loops: CDR1 SGHRS, CDR2 YFSETQ. This CDR3 is built from 17 residues. Deletions cut 0 bases from V and 0 bases from J, with 13 bases between. DNA for the CDR3: TGCGCCAGCAGCTTGGGGGGTGTGGGTCCCTCTGGAAACACCATATATTTT. Its protein product is CASSLGGVGPSGNTIYF.

The rearrangement links TRBV6-1 to TRBJ2-7, with a tentative D call TRBD2 (5 bases). This CDR3 has 14 residues. Germline V gene sequence: CDR1 MNHNS, CDR2 SASEGT. The V gene lost 8 bases and the J gene lost 0 bases, with 14 bases spanning the gap. DNA of the CDR3: TGTGCCAGCGAGGGAGCGGTAAGCTCCTACGAGCAGTACGTC. It specifies CASEGAVSSYEQYV.

The rearrangement joins TRBV5-1 to TRBJ2-5, with 7 bases lining up with TRBD1. J gave up 4 bases and V 4 bases, and 10 bases lay outside the gene matches. This CDR3 has 15 amino acids. Germline loops: CDR1 SGHRS, CDR2 YFSETQ. CDR3: CASSLTTGSGETQYF. CDR3 sequence (DNA): TGCGCCAGCAGCCTAACGACAGGGTCAGGAGAGACCCAGTACTTC.

This clone was detected only a few times. The J gene is TRBJ1-4, the V gene TRBV7-2, with D possibly matching TRBD1 (5 bases). In germline, CDR1 is SGHTA, CDR2 FQGNSA. V lost 2 bases to trimming and J lost 5 bases, with 12 bases between them. This CDR3 comprises 15 residues. The CDR3 nucleotides read TGTGCCAGCAGCTTATCAAGACAGCAAAATGAAAAACTGTTTTTT. It codes for CASSLSRQQNEKLFF.

The V call is TRBV27, the J call TRBJ2-3; D is unclear. V was trimmed by 2 bases and J by 5 bases, leaving 8 bases between them. CDR1 and CDR2 (germline): MNHEY, SMNVEV (reference sequence). This CDR3 has 13 amino acids. The chain's CDR3 is CASSLRSGDTQYF. The CDR3 DNA sequence: TGTGCCAGCAGTTTACGTTCTGGAGATACGCAGTATTTT.

This clone was seen more than once but under ten times. At the DNA level, this CDR3 is encoded by other sequences in the same sample as well. This chain uses TRBV6-5 with TRBJ2-3, with 8 bases that match TRBD1. With V trimmed by 4 bases and J by 3 bases, 3 bases remained unmatched. CDR1 MNHEY and CDR2 SVGAGI come from the germline V gene. The CDR3 covers 14 residues. CDR3 sequence: CASSSGQGTDTQYF. The CDR3 nucleotides read TGTGCCAGCAGTTCCGGACAGGGAACAGATACGCAGTATTTT.

This clone appeared a few times. The chain combines TRBV7-3 with TRBJ2-2; D not certain. V lost 6 bases to trimming and J lost 7 bases, with 9 bases between them. Per the germline V gene, CDR1 is SGHTA and CDR2 is FQGTGA. CDR3 length equals 12 residues. As DNA, the CDR3 is TGTGCCAGCAGTAACTCCGGCGGGGAGCTGTTTTTT. It encodes CASSNSGGELFF.

As for this clone: The sample contains more than one DNA sequence encoding this CDR3. The chain combines TRBV29-1 with TRBJ1-1; D perhaps matches TRBD1 (6 bases). CDR3 length: 12 amino acids. V shed 4 bases and J shed 4 bases, with 10 bases lying between them. The germline CDR1 and CDR2 sequences are SQVTM and ANQGSEA. The DNA for the CDR3 is TGCAGCGTTGGCCAAGGGGGCACTGAAGCTTTCTTT. Its translation is CSVGQGGTEAFF.

The rearrangement uses TRBV7-8 and TRBJ2-5; 8 positions match TRBD2. This CDR3 is 16 amino acids long. The germline V gene encodes CDR1 SGHVS and CDR2 FQNEAQ. The trim removed 2 bases at V and 4 bases at J, leaving 9 bases unmatched. This CDR3 is CASSLSGGPKGETQYF. For the CDR3, the DNA is TGTGCCAGCAGCTTAAGCGGGGGCCCCAAGGGAGAGACCCAGTACTTC.

The rearrangement uses TRBV4-3 and TRBJ1-2, with 8 positions matching TRBD1. CDR3 length: 14 residues. Germline V CDR1 and CDR2: LGHNA, YSLEER. V dropped 6 bases and J dropped 4; count of bases not matched to a gene: 7. CDR3 sequence (DNA): TGCGCCAGCAGAGACAGGGGTGGGGGCTATGGCTACACCTTC. This gives the protein CASRDRGGGYGYTF.

The V and J genes are TRBV9 and TRBJ2-7, with 8 bases that match TRBD2. CDR1 SGDLS and CDR2 YYNGEE come from the germline V gene. Trimming took 1 base from V and 7 from J; bases not matched to a gene: 4. The CDR3 length is 13 residues. The CDR3 reads CASSVSGSSEQYV. CDR3 sequence (DNA): TGTGCCAGCAGCGTAAGCGGGAGCTCAGAGCAGTACGTC.

This clone has more than one count but fewer than ten. The chain has TRBV6-6 and TRBJ1-1, with D possibly matching TRBD1 (6 bases). CDR3 size: 12 residues. The germline V gene has CDR1 MNHNY and CDR2 SVGAGI (reference sequence). The ends were cut back, 0 bases at V and 11 bases at J, with 10 bases in the middle. The CDR3 DNA reads as TGTGCCAGCAGTTACTCAGGGGGATGGGCTTTCTTT. It translates to CASSYSGGWAFF.

This clone showed up just a few times. The V call is TRBV25-1, the J call TRBJ2-1; a possible D gene is TRBD2 (5 bases). Trimming took off 10 bases at V and 2 bases at J, with 12 bases between the two ends. This CDR3 contains 13 residues. Per the germline V gene, CDR1 is MGHDK and CDR2 is SYGVNS. CDR3 nucleotide sequence: TGTGCCACCAGACTGGGAGCCTACAATGAGCAGTTCTTC. Translation: CATRLGAYNEQFF.

CDR3: CASSKGLAGMDTQYF. Here the CDR3 DNA reads TGTGCCAGCAGCAAGGGACTAGCGGGGATGGATACGCAGTATTTT. The chain uses TRBV5-4 and TRBJ2-3, with 13 bases fitting TRBD2. Germline V gene data show CDR1 as SGHNT and CDR2 as YYREEE (reference sequence). V shed 4 bases, J shed 6 bases, and the junction held 5 bases outside the gene matches. CDR3 size: 15 residues.

This clone was seen a few times. This chain uses TRBV7-9 with TRBJ2-5, with 7 nucleotides matching TRBD2. Germline V CDR1 and CDR2: SEHNR, FQNEAQ (reference sequence). The ends lost 6 bases at V and 2 bases at J; junction bases unmatched: 6. This CDR3 region has 14 residues. The CDR3 reads CASRQAGVQETQYF. Here the CDR3 DNA reads TGTGCCAGCAGACAGGCGGGGGTTCAAGAGACCCAGTACTTC.

The chain recombines TRBV7-2 with TRBJ2-7; TRBD1 might be the D (7 bases). The CDR3 has 15 amino acids. Germline V lookup: CDR1 SGHTA, CDR2 FQGNSA. Trimming took 5 bases from V and 4 from J, leaving 18 bases between them. DNA for the CDR3: TGTGCCAGCAGCCTGGCAGGGGGGCTTATGTACGAGCAGTACTTC. Translation: CASSLAGGLMYEQYF. The variable domain in full, completed from reference TRBV7-2 and TRBJ2-7, reads GAGVSQSPSNKVTEKGKDVELRCDPISGHTALYWYRQSLGQGLEFLIYFQGNSAPDKSGLPSDRFSAERTGGSVSTLTIQRTQQEDSAVYLCASSLAGGLMYEQYFGPGTRLTVT.